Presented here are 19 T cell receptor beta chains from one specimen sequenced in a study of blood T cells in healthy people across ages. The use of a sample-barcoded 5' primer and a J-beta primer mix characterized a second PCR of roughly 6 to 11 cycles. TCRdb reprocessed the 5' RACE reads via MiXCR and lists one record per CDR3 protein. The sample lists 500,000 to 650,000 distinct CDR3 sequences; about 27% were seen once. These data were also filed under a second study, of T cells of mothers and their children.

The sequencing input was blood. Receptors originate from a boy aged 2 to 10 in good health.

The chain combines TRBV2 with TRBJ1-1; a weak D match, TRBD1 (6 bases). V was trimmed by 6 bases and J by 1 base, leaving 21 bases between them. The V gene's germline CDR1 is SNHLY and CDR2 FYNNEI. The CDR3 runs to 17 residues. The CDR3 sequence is CASRRGIQGSRNTEAFF. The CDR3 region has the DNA TGTGCCAGCAGGCGGGGAATTCAGGGGAGTCGGAACACTGAAGCTTTCTTT.

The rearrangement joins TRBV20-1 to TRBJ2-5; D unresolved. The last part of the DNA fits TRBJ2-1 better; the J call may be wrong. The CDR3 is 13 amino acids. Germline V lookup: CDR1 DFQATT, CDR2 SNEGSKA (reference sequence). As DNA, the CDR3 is TGCAGTGCTAGTTACATGCTAGGCAATGAGCAGTTCTTC. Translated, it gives CSASYMLGNEQFF.

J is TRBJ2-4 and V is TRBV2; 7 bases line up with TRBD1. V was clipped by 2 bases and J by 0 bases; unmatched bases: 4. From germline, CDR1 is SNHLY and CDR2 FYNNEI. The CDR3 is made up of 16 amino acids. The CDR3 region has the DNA TGTGCCAGCAGTGAACGGGACAGACTAGCCAAAAACATTCAGTACTTC. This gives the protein CASSERDRLAKNIQYF.

The CDR3 sequence is CASSMRGSGNTIYF. In DNA, the CDR3 is TGTGCCAGCAGTATGCGGGGGTCTGGAAACACCATATATTTT. The chain carries TRBV2 and TRBJ1-3; the D gene is possibly TRBD1 (5 bases). Germline V lookup: CDR1 SNHLY, CDR2 FYNNEI. V was cut by 5 bases and J by 1 base, with 9 bases left in between. The CDR3 length is 14 residues.

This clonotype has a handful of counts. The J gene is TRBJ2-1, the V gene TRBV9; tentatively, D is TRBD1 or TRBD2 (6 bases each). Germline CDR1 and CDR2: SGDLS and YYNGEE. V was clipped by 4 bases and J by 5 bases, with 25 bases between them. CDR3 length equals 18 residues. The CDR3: CASSTGQTAKRGHNEQFF. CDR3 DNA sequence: TGTGCCAGCAGCACGGGCCAGACGGCAAAACGGGGGCACAATGAGCAGTTCTTC.

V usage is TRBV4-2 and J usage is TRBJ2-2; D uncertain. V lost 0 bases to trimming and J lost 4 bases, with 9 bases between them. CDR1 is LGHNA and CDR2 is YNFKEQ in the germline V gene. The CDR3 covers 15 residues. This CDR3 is CASSQDLRVTGELFF. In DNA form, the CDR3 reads TGTGCCAGCAGCCAAGATCTCCGGGTCACCGGGGAGCTGTTTTTT.

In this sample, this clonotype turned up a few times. CDR3 coding DNA: TGTGCCAGCAGCTTGTGGACGGACGCTAACTATGGCTACACCTTC. Translating gives CASSLWTDANYGYTF. The rearrangement links TRBV9 to TRBJ1-2; no clear D gene. The CDR3 spans 15 residues. V was pared by 4 bases and J by 0 bases, with 13 bases between. Germline loops: CDR1 SGDLS, CDR2 YYNGEE.

The CDR3 reads CASLRRGLDTEAFF. CDR3 nucleotides: TGTGCCAGCCTTAGAAGGGGTCTGGACACTGAAGCTTTCTTT. This rearrangement joins TRBV21-1 to TRBJ1-1; the D call in the table, TRBD1, was not verified against the DNA. TRBV21-1 counts as a pseudogene. This CDR3 is built from 14 residues.

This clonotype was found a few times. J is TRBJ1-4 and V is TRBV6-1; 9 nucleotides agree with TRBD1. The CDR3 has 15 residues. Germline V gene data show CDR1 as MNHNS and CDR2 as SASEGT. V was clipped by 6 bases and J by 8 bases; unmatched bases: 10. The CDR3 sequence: CASSIDTGTGEKLFF. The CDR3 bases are TGTGCCAGCAGCATCGATACCGGGACAGGGGAAAAACTGTTTTTT.

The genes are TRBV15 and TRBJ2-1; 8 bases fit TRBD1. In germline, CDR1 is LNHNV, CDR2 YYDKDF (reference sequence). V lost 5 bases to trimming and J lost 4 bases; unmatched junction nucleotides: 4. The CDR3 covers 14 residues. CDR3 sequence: CATSPDRAYNEQFF. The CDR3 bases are TGTGCCACCAGCCCGGACAGGGCTTACAATGAGCAGTTCTTC.

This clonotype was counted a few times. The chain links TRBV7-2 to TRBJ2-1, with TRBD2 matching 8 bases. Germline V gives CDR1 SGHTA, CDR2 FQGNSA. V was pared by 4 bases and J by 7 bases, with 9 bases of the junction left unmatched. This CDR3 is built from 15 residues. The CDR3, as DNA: TGTGCCAGCAGCTCCCGGGGGGGAGGAGGGAATGAGCAGTTCTTC. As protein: CASSSRGGGGNEQFF. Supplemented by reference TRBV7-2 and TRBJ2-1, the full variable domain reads GAGVSQSPSNKVTEKGKDVELRCDPISGHTALYWYRQSLGQGLEFLIYFQGNSAPDKSGLPSDRFSAERTGGSVSTLTIQRTQQEDSAVYLCASSSRGGGGNEQFFGPGTRLTVL.

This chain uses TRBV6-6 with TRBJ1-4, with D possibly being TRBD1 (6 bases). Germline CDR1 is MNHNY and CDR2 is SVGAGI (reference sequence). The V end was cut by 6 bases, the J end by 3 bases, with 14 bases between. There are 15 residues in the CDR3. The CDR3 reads CASRVQGGANEKLFF. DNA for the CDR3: TGTGCCAGCAGAGTACAGGGAGGGGCTAATGAAAAACTGTTTTTT.

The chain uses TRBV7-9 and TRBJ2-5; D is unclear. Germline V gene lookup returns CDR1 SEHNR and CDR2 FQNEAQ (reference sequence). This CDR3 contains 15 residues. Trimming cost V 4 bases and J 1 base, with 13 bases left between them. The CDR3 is CASSSLLGVQETQYF. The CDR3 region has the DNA TGTGCCAGCAGCTCTCTCCTGGGTGTCCAAGAGACCCAGTACTTC.

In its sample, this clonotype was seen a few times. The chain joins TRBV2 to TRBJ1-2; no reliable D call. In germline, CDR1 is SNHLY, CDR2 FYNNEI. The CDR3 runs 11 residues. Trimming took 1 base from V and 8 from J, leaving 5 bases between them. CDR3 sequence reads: CASSEGWGYTF. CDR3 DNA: TGTGCCAGCAGTGAAGGATGGGGCTACACCTTC.

CDR3 DNA: TGCAGCGTTCAACAGGGAGGCTATGGCTACACCTTC. Protein product: CSVQQGGYGYTF. This chain uses TRBV29-1 with TRBJ1-2; D possibly corresponds to TRBD1 (6 bases). Germline V gives CDR1 SQVTM, CDR2 ANQGSEA. Trimming pared 5 bases from V and 4 bases from J, leaving 11 bases between. The length of the CDR3 is 12 residues.

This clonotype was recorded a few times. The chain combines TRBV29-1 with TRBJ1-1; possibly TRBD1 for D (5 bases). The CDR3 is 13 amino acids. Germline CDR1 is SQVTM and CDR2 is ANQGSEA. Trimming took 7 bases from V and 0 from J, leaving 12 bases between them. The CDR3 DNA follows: TGCAGCGCTGATGGGGGAATGAACACTGAAGCTTTCTTT. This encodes CSADGGMNTEAFF.

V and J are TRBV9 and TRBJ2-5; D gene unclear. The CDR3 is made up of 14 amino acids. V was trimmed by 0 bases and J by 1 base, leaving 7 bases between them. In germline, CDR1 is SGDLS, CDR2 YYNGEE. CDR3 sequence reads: CASSVDLPQETQYF. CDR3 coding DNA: TGTGCCAGCAGCGTAGATCTTCCCCAAGAGACCCAGTACTTC.

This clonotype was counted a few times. The CDR3 loop is CASSLETGHTGELFF. CDR3 DNA: TGCGCCAGCAGCTTGGAGACAGGGCACACCGGGGAGCTGTTTTTT. The chain recombines TRBV5-1 with TRBJ2-2; 7 bases match TRBD1. Germline V CDR1 and CDR2: SGHRS, YFSETQ. Germline trimming cut 0 bases from V and 3 bases from J; bases unmatched to any gene: 2. This CDR3 spans 15 amino acids.

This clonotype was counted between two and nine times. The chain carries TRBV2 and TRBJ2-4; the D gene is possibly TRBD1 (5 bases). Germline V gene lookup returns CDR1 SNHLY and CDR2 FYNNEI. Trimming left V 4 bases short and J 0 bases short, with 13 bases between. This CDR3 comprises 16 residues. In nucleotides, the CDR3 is TGTGCCAGCAGTGGAAACAGGCTATTAGCCAAAAACATTCAGTACTTC. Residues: CASSGNRLLAKNIQYF. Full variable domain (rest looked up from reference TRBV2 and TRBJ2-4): EPEVTQTPSHQVTQMGQEVILRCVPISNHLYFYWYRQILGQKVEFLVSFYNNEISEKSEIFDDQFSVERPDGSNFTLKIRSTKLEDSAMYFCASSGNRLLAKNIQYFGAGTRLSVL.